This T cell receptor (beta chain) was identified during a study of blood T cell repertoires in COVID-19. Study in general: Each recovered donor of Cohort 3 presented with two negative PCRs, clearance, or symptom resolution. Spain, Italy and the United States supplied samples that represented acute and convalescent COVID-19. PBMCs, B-cell-depleted T cells, or T cells provided the cDNA or gDNA that made up the material.

Sequenced by immunoSEQ multiplex PCR; TCRdb stores in-frame clones only, minus some. The sample lists about 190,000 clones, 70% to 90% occurring once. In germline, CDR1 is LGHNA, CDR2 YSLEER. This CDR3 has 20 residues. V was trimmed by 6 bases and J by 0 bases, leaving 26 bases between them. The chain is built from TRBV4-3 and TRBJ2-2; D unresolved. This sequence was found in a woman aged 40-49 years in a cohort exposed to, infected with or recovered from COVID-19 (not recorded which). The sample comprised PBMCs or T cells enriched from blood (not recorded which). In DNA, the CDR3 is TGCGCCAGCAGGGAAGCAAGCTCCCGAGAGAGGAGAGCGAACACCGGGGAGCTGTTTTTT. Residues: CASREASSRERRANTGELFF.